A single sample is the source of the 13 T cell receptor beta chains below, sequenced in a study of blood T cell repertoires in COVID-19. The protocol was immunoSEQ multiplex PCR, while the TCRdb copy is restricted to in-frame clones and leaves out a portion. The top ten clones hold around an eighth of a sample with about 240,000 clones, approximately 85% of them seen once. Sequencing was done on a sample of peripheral blood. These receptors came from a woman in her fifties or sixties with active or convalescent COVID-19.

The V and J genes are TRBV4-2 and TRBJ2-5, with TRBD2 as a possible D gene (6 bases). Germline V gene lookup returns CDR1 LGHNA and CDR2 YNFKEQ. The V and J ends lost 1 base and 5 bases respectively, with 17 bases between them. The CDR3 contains 16 residues. CDR3 DNA: TGTGCCAGCAGCCAAGTCGGCGGGGACGCCCCCGAGACCCAGTACTTC. Residues: CASSQVGGDAPETQYF.

The chain couples TRBV3-1 (or the pseudogene TRBV3-2) to TRBJ1-3; 7 nucleotides align to TRBD1. CDR1 LGHDT and CDR2 YNNKEL come from the germline V gene (reference sequence). The V segment lost 5 bases and the J segment 2 bases; nucleotides outside the gene matches: 6. The CDR3 totals 15 residues. CDR3 sequence: CASSREGAPGNTIYF. The CDR3 DNA reads as TGTGCCAGCAGCAGAGAGGGGGCGCCTGGAAACACCATATATTTT.

This sequence joins TRBV6-5 and TRBJ2-7; perhaps TRBD2 as D (6 bases). CDR3 length equals 14 residues. V was clipped by 6 bases and J by 2 bases, with 14 bases between them. The germline V gene encodes CDR1 MNHEY and CDR2 SVGAGI. The CDR3 sequence: CASSPPGGPYEQYF. The CDR3 nucleotides read TGTGCCAGCAGCCCCCCCGGGGGACCCTACGAGCAGTACTTC.

This rearrangement joins TRBV7-2 to TRBJ2-7; perhaps TRBD2 as D (5 bases). Trimming shortened V by 5 bases and J by 0 bases, and 17 bases separated the two germline ends. This CDR3 has 16 residues. Per germline, CDR1 SGHTA and CDR2 FQGNSA. The CDR3 loop is CASSRYGDGDSYEQYF. The CDR3 coding sequence is TGTGCCAGCAGCCGCTACGGGGATGGGGACTCCTACGAGCAGTACTTC.

V gene TRBV5-6 combines with J gene TRBJ1-1; D may be TRBD1 (6 bases). V was pared by 3 bases and J by 4 bases, with 16 bases between. The V gene's germline CDR1 is SGHDT and CDR2 YYEEEE. The CDR3 is 15 amino acids. The CDR3 DNA is TGTGCCAGCAGCTCAACAGGGCGGATCGGCACTGAAGCTTTCTTT. This encodes CASSSTGRIGTEAFF.

The genes are TRBV10-3 and TRBJ1-4; possibly TRBD1 for D (5 bases). The CDR3 spans 16 residues. Deletions cut 2 bases from V and 8 bases from J, with 18 bases between. Germline CDR1 and CDR2: ENHRY and SYGVKD. CDR3 loop: CAISEGAEPKWEKLFF. As DNA, the CDR3 is TGTGCCATCAGTGAGGGGGCGGAACCTAAATGGGAAAAACTGTTTTTT.

The CDR3 protein is CASSGGEGHEQYF. CDR3 DNA: TGTGCCAGCAGTGGGGGGGAGGGCCACGAGCAGTACTTC. The genes are TRBV2 and TRBJ2-7; 7 bases align to TRBD2. Germline lookup yields CDR1 SNHLY and CDR2 FYNNEI. The CDR3 totals 13 residues. V was pared by 4 bases and J by 5 bases, with 5 bases of the junction left unmatched.

The V call is TRBV19, the J call TRBJ1-2; D perhaps matches TRBD1 (6 bases). Trimming took off 9 bases at V and 2 bases at J, with 13 bases between the two ends. The CDR3 sequence is 13 residues long. Germline lookup yields CDR1 LNHDA and CDR2 SQIVND (reference sequence). CDR3 DNA: TGTGCCAGCAAAGGACAGATCAACTATGGCTACACCTTC. Translated, it gives CASKGQINYGYTF.

This rearrangement joins TRBV27 to TRBJ2-7; TRBD2 is a possible D gene (7 bases). The V end was cut by 2 bases, the J end by 2 bases, with 13 bases between. CDR1 and CDR2 (germline): MNHEY, SMNVEV (reference sequence). The CDR3 consists of 15 residues. The CDR3, as DNA: TGTGCCAGCAGTTTAAAGGGGGGGTCAACCTACGAGCAGTACTTC. Its protein product is CASSLKGGSTYEQYF.

This rearrangement joins TRBV6-5 to TRBJ1-6, with D maybe TRBD1 (5 bases). CDR3 length: 14 residues. CDR1 is MNHEY, CDR2 SVGAGI, per germline. The ends were cut back, 2 bases at V and 10 bases at J, with 12 bases in the middle. The CDR3 bases are TGTGCCAGCAGTTACAGGGCAGGGAACTCACCCCTCCACTTT. Protein sequence: CASSYRAGNSPLHF.

This rearrangement joins TRBV19 to TRBJ1-2; TRBD1 aligns across 8 bases. After removal of 6 bases from V and 4 bases from J, the junction contained 10 bases not matched to a gene. Looked up from germline, CDR1 is LNHDA and CDR2 is SQIVND (reference sequence). The CDR3 sequence is 15 residues long. DNA for the CDR3: TGTGCCAGTAGCGACCCCTCCGGGACAGGCTATGGCTACACCTTC. This encodes CASSDPSGTGYGYTF.

The chain employs TRBV25-1 and TRBJ2-5, with D possibly matching TRBD2 (5 bases). CDR3 length equals 12 residues. Per germline, CDR1 MGHDK and CDR2 SYGVNS. Trimming removed 5 bases from V and 4 bases from J, with 8 bases in between. The CDR3 here is CASSSEGETQYF. The CDR3 DNA follows: TGTGCCAGCAGTTCCGAGGGAGAGACCCAGTACTTC.

The chain carries TRBV6-5 and TRBJ2-5; unclear D gene. Germline CDR1 and CDR2: MNHEY and SVGAGI. Trimming stripped 6 bases from V and 3 bases from J, with 8 bases between. The CDR3 runs to 12 residues. The CDR3 region is CASRSIKETQYF. The CDR3 nucleotides are TGTGCCAGCAGGAGTATCAAAGAGACCCAGTACTTC.